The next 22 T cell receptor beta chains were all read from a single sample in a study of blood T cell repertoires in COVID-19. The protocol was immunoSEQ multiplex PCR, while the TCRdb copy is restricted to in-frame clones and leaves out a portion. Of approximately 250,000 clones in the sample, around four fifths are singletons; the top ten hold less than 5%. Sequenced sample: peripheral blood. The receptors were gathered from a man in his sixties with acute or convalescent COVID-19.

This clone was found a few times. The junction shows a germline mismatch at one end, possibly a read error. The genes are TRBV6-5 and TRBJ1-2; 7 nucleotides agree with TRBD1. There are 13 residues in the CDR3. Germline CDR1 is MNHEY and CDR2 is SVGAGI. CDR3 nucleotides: TGTGCCACGACACGACAGGGTTTCACCCTGAAGGCCTTC. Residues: CATTRQGFTLKAF.

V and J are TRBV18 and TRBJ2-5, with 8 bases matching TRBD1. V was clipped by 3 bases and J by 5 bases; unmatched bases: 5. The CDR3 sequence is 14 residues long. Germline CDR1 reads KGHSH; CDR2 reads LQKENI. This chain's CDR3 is CASSPTGARETQYF. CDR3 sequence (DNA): TGTGCCAGCTCACCGACAGGGGCCCGGGAGACCCAGTACTTC. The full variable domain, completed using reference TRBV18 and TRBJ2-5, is NAGVMQNPRHLVRRRGQEARLRCSPMKGHSHVYWYRQLPEEGLKFMVYLQKENIIDESGMPKERFSAEFPKEGPSILRIQQVVRGDSAAYFCASSPTGARETQYFGPGTRLLVL.

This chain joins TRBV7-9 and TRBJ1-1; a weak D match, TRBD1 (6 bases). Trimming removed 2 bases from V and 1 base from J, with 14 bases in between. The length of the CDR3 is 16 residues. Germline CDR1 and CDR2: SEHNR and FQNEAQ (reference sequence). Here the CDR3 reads CASSLRGGRGNTEAFF. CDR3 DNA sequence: TGTGCCAGCAGCTTACGCGGAGGCAGGGGGAACACTGAAGCTTTCTTT.

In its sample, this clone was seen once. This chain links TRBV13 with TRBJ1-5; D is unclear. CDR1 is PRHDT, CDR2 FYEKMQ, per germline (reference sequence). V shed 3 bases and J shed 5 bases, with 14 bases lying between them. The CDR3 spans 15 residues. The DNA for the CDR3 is TGTGCCAGCAGCTTGTACAGTGGAGGTGATCAGCCCCAGCATTTT. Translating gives CASSLYSGGDQPQHF. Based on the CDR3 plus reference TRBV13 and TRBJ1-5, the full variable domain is AAGVIQSPRHLIKEKRETATLKCYPIPRHDTVYWYQQGPGQDPQFLISFYEKMQSDKGSIPDRFSAQQFSDYHSELNMSSLELGDSALYFCASSLYSGGDQPQHFGDGTRLSIL.

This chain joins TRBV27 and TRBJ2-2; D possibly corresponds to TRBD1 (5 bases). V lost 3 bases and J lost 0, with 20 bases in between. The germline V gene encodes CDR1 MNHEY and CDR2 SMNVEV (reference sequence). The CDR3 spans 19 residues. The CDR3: CASSFRASHTSPNTGELFF. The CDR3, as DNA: TGTGCCAGCAGTTTCAGGGCTTCCCACACGTCCCCGAACACCGGGGAGCTGTTTTTT.

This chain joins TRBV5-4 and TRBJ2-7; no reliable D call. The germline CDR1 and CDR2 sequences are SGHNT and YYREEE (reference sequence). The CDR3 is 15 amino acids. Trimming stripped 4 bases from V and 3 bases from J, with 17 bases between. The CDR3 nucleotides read TGTGCCAGCAGCAATATTGGCACGCCCTTCTACGAGCAGTACTTC. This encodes CASSNIGTPFYEQYF.

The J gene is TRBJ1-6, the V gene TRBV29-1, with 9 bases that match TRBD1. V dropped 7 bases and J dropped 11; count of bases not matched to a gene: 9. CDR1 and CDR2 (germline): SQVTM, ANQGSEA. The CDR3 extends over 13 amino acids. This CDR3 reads CSASSGQGTPLHF. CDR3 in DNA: TGCAGCGCCTCTTCGGGACAGGGTACACCCCTCCACTTT.

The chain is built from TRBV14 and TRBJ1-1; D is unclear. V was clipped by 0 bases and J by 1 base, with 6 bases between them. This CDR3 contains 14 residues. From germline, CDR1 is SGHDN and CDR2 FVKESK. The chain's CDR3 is CASSQEGGNTEAFF. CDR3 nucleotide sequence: TGTGCCAGCAGCCAAGAGGGAGGGAACACTGAAGCTTTCTTT. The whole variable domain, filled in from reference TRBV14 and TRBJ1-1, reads EAGVTQFPSHSVIEKGQTVTLRCDPISGHDNLYWYRRVMGKEIKFLLHFVKESKQDESGMPNNRFLAERTGGTYSTLKVQPAELEDSGVYFCASSQEGGNTEAFFGQGTRLTVV.

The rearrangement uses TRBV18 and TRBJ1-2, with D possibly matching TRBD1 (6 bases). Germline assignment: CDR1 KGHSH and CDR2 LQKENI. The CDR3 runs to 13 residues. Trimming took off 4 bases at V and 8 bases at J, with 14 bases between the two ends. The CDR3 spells CASSLRQGSGYTF. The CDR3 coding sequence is TGTGCCAGCTCACTACGGCAGGGGTCGGGCTACACCTTC. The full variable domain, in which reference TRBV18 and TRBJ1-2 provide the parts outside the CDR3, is NAGVMQNPRHLVRRRGQEARLRCSPMKGHSHVYWYRQLPEEGLKFMVYLQKENIIDESGMPKERFSAEFPKEGPSILRIQQVVRGDSAAYFCASSLRQGSGYTFGSGTRLTVV.

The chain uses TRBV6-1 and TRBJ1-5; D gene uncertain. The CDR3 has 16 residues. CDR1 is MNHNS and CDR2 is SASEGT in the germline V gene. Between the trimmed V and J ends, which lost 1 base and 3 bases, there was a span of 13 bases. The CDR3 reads CASSEVGGWNNQPQHF. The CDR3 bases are TGTGCCAGCAGTGAAGTTGGAGGATGGAACAATCAGCCCCAGCATTTT.

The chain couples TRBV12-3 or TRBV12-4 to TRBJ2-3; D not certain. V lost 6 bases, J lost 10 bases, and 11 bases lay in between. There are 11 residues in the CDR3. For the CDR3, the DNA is TGTGCCAGCAGGCCCTCAGGCGCGCAGTATTTT. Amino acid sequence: CASRPSGAQYF.

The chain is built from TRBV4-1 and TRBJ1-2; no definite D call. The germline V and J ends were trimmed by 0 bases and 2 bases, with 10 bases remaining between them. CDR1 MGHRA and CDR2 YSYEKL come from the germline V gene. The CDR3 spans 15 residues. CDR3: CASSQERGTNYGYTF. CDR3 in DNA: TGCGCCAGCAGCCAAGAACGGGGAACAAACTATGGCTACACCTTC.

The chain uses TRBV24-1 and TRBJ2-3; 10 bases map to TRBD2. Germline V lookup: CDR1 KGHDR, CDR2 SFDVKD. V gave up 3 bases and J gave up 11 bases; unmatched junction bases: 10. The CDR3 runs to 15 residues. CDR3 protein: CATSDPGLAEGGQYF. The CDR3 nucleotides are TGTGCCACCAGTGATCCCGGACTAGCGGAGGGTGGGCAGTATTTT.

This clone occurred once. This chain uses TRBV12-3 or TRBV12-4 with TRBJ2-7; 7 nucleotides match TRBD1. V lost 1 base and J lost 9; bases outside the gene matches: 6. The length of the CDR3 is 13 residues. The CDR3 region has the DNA TGTGCCAGCAGTTTAGGAAACAGGGGCGGGCAGTACTTC. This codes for CASSLGNRGGQYF.

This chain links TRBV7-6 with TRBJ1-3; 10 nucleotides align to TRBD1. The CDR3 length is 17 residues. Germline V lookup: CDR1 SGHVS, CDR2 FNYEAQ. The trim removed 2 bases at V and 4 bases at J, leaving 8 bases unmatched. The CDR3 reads CASSLRGDRGPGNTIYF. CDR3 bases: TGTGCCAGCAGCTTAAGGGGTGACAGGGGGCCCGGAAACACCATATATTTT. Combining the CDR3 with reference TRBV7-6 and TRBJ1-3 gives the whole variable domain GAGVSQSPRYKVTKRGQDVALRCDPISGHVSLYWYRQALGQGPEFLTYFNYEAQQDKSGLPNDRFSAERPEGSISTLTIQRTEQRDSAMYRCASSLRGDRGPGNTIYFGEGSWLTVV.

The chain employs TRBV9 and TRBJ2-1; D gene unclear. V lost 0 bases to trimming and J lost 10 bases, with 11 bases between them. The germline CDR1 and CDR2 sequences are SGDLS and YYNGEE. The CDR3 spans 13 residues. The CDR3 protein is CASSVGEDREQFF. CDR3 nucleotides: TGTGCCAGCAGCGTAGGAGAGGATCGGGAGCAGTTCTTC.

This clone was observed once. CDR3 sequence (DNA): TGTGCCAGCAGTTCCCAGGGGCCCTACGAGCAGTACTTC. It encodes CASSSQGPYEQYF. The chain is built from TRBV6-2 or TRBV6-3 and TRBJ2-7, with D perhaps TRBD1 (6 bases). The CDR3 length is 13 residues. Per germline, CDR1 MNHEY and CDR2 SVGEGT. The V gene lost 4 bases and the J gene lost 2 bases, with 9 bases spanning the gap.

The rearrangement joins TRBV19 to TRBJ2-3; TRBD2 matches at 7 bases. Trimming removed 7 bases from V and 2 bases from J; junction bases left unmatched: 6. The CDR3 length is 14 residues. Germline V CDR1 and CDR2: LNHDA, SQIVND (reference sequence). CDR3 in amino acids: CASTSGLFTDTQYF. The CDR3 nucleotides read TGTGCCAGTACCTCGGGACTATTCACAGATACGCAGTATTTT.

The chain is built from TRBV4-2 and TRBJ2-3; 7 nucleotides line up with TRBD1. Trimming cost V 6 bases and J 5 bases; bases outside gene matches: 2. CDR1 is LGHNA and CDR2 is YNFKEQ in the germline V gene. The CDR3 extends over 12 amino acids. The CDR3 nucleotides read TGTGCCAGCAGAAGACAGGGAGATACGCAGTATTTT. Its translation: CASRRQGDTQYF.

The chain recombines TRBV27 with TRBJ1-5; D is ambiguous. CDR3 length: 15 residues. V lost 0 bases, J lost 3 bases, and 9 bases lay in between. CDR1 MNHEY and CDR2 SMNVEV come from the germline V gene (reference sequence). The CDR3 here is CASSLSTGINQPQHF. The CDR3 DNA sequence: TGTGCCAGCAGTTTATCGACGGGAATCAATCAGCCCCAGCATTTT.

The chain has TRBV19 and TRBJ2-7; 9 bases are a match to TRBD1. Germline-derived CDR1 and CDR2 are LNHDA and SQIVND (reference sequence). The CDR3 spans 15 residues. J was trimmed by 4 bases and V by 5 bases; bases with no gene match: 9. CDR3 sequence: CASSGSGTGPYEQYF. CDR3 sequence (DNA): TGTGCCAGTAGTGGCTCCGGGACAGGGCCATACGAGCAGTACTTC.

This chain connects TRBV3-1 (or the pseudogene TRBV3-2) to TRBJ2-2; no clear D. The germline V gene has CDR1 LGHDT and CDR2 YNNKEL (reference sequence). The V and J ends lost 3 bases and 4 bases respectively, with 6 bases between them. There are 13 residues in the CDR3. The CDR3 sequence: CASSHGVTGELFF. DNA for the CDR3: TGTGCCAGCAGCCATGGAGTCACCGGGGAGCTGTTTTTT.